Listed below are T cell receptor beta chains from one sample, sequenced in a study of beta chain features in type 1 diabetes. Sequenced by immunoSEQ multiplex PCR; TCRdb stores in-frame clones only, minus some. The table records 600,000 or so clones, roughly an eighth of them present only once. Input material: naive CD4+ T cells from blood. The receptors here all came from a man aged 18 to 30 with type 1 diabetes. Each CDR3 is given with its conserved first and last residue. A D gene is named only where the DNA matches it firmly. Clone size is not always given. Where it is, it says once, few, many or a class for expanded clones.

j_call d_call clone_size v_call cdr3_aa cdr3_nt
TRBJ1-1 - - TRBV11-2 CASSLTMNTEAFF TGTGCCAGCAGCTTAACCATGAACACTGAAGCTTTCTTT
TRBJ2-5 TRBD2 - TRBV9 CASSATSGRTQETQYF TGTGCCAGCAGCGCGACTAGCGGGAGAACCCAAGAGACCCAGTACTTC
TRBJ1-4 - few TRBV28 CASSLNSFDEKLFF TGTGCCAGCAGTTTAAATTCTTTCGATGAAAAACTGTTTTTT
TRBJ1-1 - - TRBV4-1 CATRPPGASSEAFF TGCGCCACCCGGCCTCCGGGCGCGTCGTCTGAAGCTTTCTTT
TRBJ1-1 - - TRBV27 CASSPIRSILAEAFF TGTGCCAGCAGCCCCATTAGGTCAATCCTAGCTGAAGCTTTCTTT
TRBJ2-3 - few TRBV28 CASSLRQSTSTDTQYF TGTGCCAGCAGTTTACGACAGTCTACTAGCACAGATACGCAGTATTTT
TRBJ1-5 - few TRBV7-9 CASSSTLNQPQHF TGTGCCAGCAGCTCGACTCTAAATCAGCCCCAGCATTTT
TRBJ2-1 - few TRBV6-4 CASRDSNNEQFF TGTGCCAGCAGAGACAGCAACAATGAGCAGTTCTTC
TRBJ1-3 TRBD1 few TRBV7-9 CASSPWGQGAGNTIYF TGTGCCAGCAGCCCGTGGGGACAGGGGGCTGGAAACACCATATATTTT
TRBJ2-3 TRBD1 - TRBV4-1 CASSQGDSRTDTQYF TGCGCCAGCAGCCAAGGGGACAGTCGCACAGATACGCAGTATTTT
TRBJ2-3 TRBD2 few TRBV2 CASSEQRGAMADTQYF TGTGCCAGCAGTGAACAGCGGGGGGCTATGGCAGATACGCAGTATTTT
TRBJ2-7 TRBD1 few TRBV6-6 CASSLGQANYEQYF TGTGCCAGCAGTTTAGGACAGGCGAACTACGAGCAGTACTTC
TRBJ2-7 - - TRBV18 CASSPQGSPSYEQYF TGTGCCAGCTCACCTCAGGGTTCCCCCTCCTACGAGCAGTACTTC
TRBJ2-1 - few TRBV2 CASLPGASALLNEQFF TGTGCCAGCCTCCCCGGGGCTAGTGCCCTGCTCAATGAGCAGTTCTTC
TRBJ1-6 TRBD1 few TRBV4-3 CASSRTPGQYNSPLHF TGCGCCAGCAGCCGAACGCCGGGACAGTATAATTCACCCCTCCACTTT
TRBJ2-5 - - TRBV29-1 CSVLGLEDQETQYF TGCAGCGTTCTGGGTTTAGAGGATCAAGAGACCCAGTACTTC
TRBJ1-5 TRBD1 - TRBV28 CASGIRTGNLPQHF TGTGCCAGCGGAATACGGACAGGGAATTTGCCCCAGCATTTT
TRBJ2-3 - - TRBV30 CAWSISDTQYF TGTGCCTGGAGTATCTCAGATACGCAGTATTTT
TRBJ2-4 TRBD1 few TRBV6-1 CASSEGQGSAKNIQYF TGTGCCAGCAGTGAAGGACAGGGATCAGCCAAAAACATTCAGTACTTC
TRBJ2-1 - - TRBV4-1 CASSQPGAYYNEQFF TGCGCCAGCAGCCAACCGGGAGCATACTACAATGAGCAGTTCTTC
TRBJ2-1 TRBD2 few TRBV25-1 CASSAGAGVLNEQFF TGTGCCAGCAGCGCCGGGGCGGGAGTATTGAATGAGCAGTTCTTC
TRBJ2-5 - few TRBV7-2 CASSTQPQETQYF TGTGCCAGCAGCACCCAACCTCAAGAGACCCAGTACTTC
TRBJ2-4 - few TRBV11-1 CASSLRSGGIQYF TGTGCCAGCAGCTTACGATCTGGAGGCATTCAGTACTTC
TRBJ1-4 TRBD1 - TRBV7-8 CASSPGTDNEKLFF TGTGCCAGCAGCCCGGGGACAGATAATGAAAAACTGTTTTTT
TRBJ2-7 - few TRBV10-3 CAIMNGATGNEQYF TGTGCCATCATGAATGGAGCCACAGGGAACGAGCAGTACTTC
TRBJ2-2 - few TRBV9 CASSPAVGYEGGELFF TGTGCCAGCAGCCCCGCGGTAGGGTATGAGGGCGGGGAGCTGTTTTTT
TRBJ1-1 - - TRBV6-6 CASSSGSAFTEAFF TGTGCCAGCAGTTCAGGGTCGGCGTTCACTGAAGCTTTCTTT
TRBJ2-5 TRBD2 few TRBV15 CATSRGSGAGGQETQYF TGTGCCACCAGCAGAGGGTCGGGAGCGGGAGGGCAAGAGACCCAGTACTTC
TRBJ2-3 TRBD2 few TRBV13 CASSIEGLAGYSTDTQYF TGTGCCAGCAGCATCGAGGGACTAGCGGGCTATAGCACAGATACGCAGTATTTT
TRBJ2-3 - - TRBV4-1 CASSRGQSTDTQYF TGCGCCAGCAGCCGAGGACAGAGCACAGATACGCAGTATTTT
TRBJ2-3 - - TRBV21-1 CASSKEGWGRGNTQYF -
TRBJ2-6 - - TRBV6-5 CASSSGQFLGANVLTF TGTGCCAGCAGTTCAGGACAGTTCCTTGGGGCCAACGTCCTGACTTTC
TRBJ1-5 - - TRBV28 CASSLGRINQPQHF TGTGCCAGCAGTTTAGGACGGATCAATCAGCCCCAGCATTTT
TRBJ2-2 - - TRBV7-6 CASSLRSNTGELFF TGTGCCAGCAGCTTAAGGTCGAACACCGGGGAGCTGTTTTTT
TRBJ2-1 - - TRBV5-1 CASSLSRGLREQFF TGCGCCAGCAGCTTGTCCAGGGGCTTAAGGGAGCAGTTCTTC
TRBJ2-2 - few TRBV30 CAWSGPNTGELFF TGTGCCTGGAGTGGTCCAAATACCGGGGAGCTGTTTTTT
TRBJ2-7 - few TRBV29-1 CSVDTGAREEQYF TGCAGCGTTGATACCGGGGCCCGGGAAGAGCAGTACTTC
TRBJ1-2 TRBD1 few TRBV10-3 CAISPRDRGNYGYTF TGTGCCATCAGCCCCCGGGACAGGGGAAACTATGGCTACACCTTC
TRBJ2-3 TRBD2 few TRBV30 CAWNVAGGRNTQYF TGTGCCTGGAACGTAGCGGGAGGGAGGAATACGCAGTATTTT
TRBJ2-2 TRBD1 few TRBV7-3 CASSTGVRYTGELFF TGTGCCAGCAGCACAGGGGTTAGGTACACCGGGGAGCTGTTTTTT
TRBJ2-1 TRBD1 few TRBV7-2 CASSLEGTAYNEQFF TGTGCCAGCAGCCTAGAGGGGACAGCTTACAATGAGCAGTTCTTC
TRBJ2-2 TRBD1 - TRBV28 CASSTGQGSGELFF TGTGCCAGCAGTACGGGACAGGGTTCCGGGGAGCTGTTTTTT
TRBJ2-2 - few TRBV7-9 CASSLDLATRELFF TGTGCCAGCAGCTTAGACCTAGCGACGAGGGAGCTGTTTTTT
TRBJ1-1 - few TRBV15 CATSRYLGESTEAFF TGTGCCACCAGCAGGTATTTAGGGGAATCCACTGAAGCTTTCTTT
TRBJ2-6 - few TRBV14 CASSLRSGANVLTF TGTGCCAGCAGCCTAAGATCTGGGGCCAACGTCCTGACTTTC
TRBJ2-5 - - TRBV21-1 CASSKTRQTQETQYF TGTGCCAGCAGCAAAACGAGACAAACTCAAGAGACCCAGTACTTC
TRBJ2-5 - - TRBV9 CASSTSGGQETQYF TGTGCCAGCAGCACTAGTGGAGGACAAGAGACCCAGTACTTC
TRBJ2-7 TRBD2 few TRBV2 CASSEWATSGFREQYF TGTGCCAGCAGTGAATGGGCGACTAGCGGCTTTCGCGAGCAGTACTTC